A single sample gave rise to the 32 T cell receptor beta chains below, sequenced in a study of blood T cell repertoires in COVID-19. The protocol was immunoSEQ multiplex PCR, while the TCRdb copy is restricted to in-frame clones and leaves out a portion. This sample has almost 95,000 clones, with 87% found just once. The sequenced sample was peripheral blood. These receptors came from a woman aged 60-75 years with COVID-19, enrolled during active disease.

The rearrangement joins TRBV3-1 (or the pseudogene TRBV3-2) to TRBJ1-5; D possibly corresponds to TRBD1 (5 bases). The CDR3 length is 15 residues. Trimming removed 0 bases from V and 6 bases from J, with 12 bases in between. Germline CDR1 is LGHDT and CDR2 is YNNKEL (reference sequence). CDR3 nucleotides: TGTGCCAGCAGCCAAGAGTACAGGAAGGGTCAGCCCCAGCATTTT. Translated: CASSQEYRKGQPQHF.

The table lists this clone with a few counts. The chain links TRBV4-1 to TRBJ1-2; 8 positions match TRBD1. The J segment lost 2 bases and the V segment lost 1 base, leaving 6 bases of the junction unmatched. Germline V lookup: CDR1 MGHRA, CDR2 YSYEKL. This CDR3 spans 16 amino acids. CDR3 sequence: CASSQADRGNNYGYTF. Written as DNA, the CDR3 is TGCGCCAGCAGCCAAGCCGACAGGGGAAACAACTATGGCTACACCTTC.

The CDR3 spells CASSLRQVISYEQYF. CDR3 bases: TGCGCCAGCAGTCTCCGACAGGTTATATCCTACGAGCAGTACTTC. This chain connects TRBV10-2 to TRBJ2-7; D might be TRBD1 (6 bases). The CDR3 sequence is 15 residues long. V was pared by 5 bases and J by 1 base, with 15 bases between. CDR1 is WSHSY, CDR2 SAAADI, per germline.

V is TRBV5-1 and J is TRBJ2-3, with 13 positions matching TRBD2. CDR1 is SGHRS, CDR2 YFSETQ, per germline. J was trimmed by 6 bases and V by 1 base; bases with no gene match: 5. The CDR3 is 16 residues long. The CDR3 is CASSLRLAGGRDTQYF. The CDR3 bases are TGCGCCAGCAGCTTGCGACTAGCGGGGGGAAGGGATACGCAGTATTTT.

The J gene is TRBJ2-3, the V gene TRBV19, with 9 nucleotides matching TRBD1. CDR1 and CDR2 (germline): LNHDA, SQIVND (reference sequence). The junction had 15 bases not matched to a gene; V was cut back by 4 bases and J by 13 bases. This CDR3 is built from 15 residues. The CDR3 protein is CASSTSRGTGNGEYF. CDR3 DNA: TGTGCCAGTAGTACTTCCCGGGGGACAGGGAACGGGGAGTATTTT.

The V and J genes are TRBV4-2 and TRBJ1-4; no clear D. The CDR3 sequence is 16 residues long. Germline V gene data show CDR1 as LGHNA and CDR2 as YNFKEQ. V was cut by 2 bases and J by 4 bases, with 14 bases left in between. In DNA, the CDR3 is TGTGCCAGCAGCCAAAGTGTTCAGGCCCGTAATGAAAAACTGTTTTTT. The encoded protein is CASSQSVQARNEKLFF.

The V gene is TRBV19, the J gene TRBJ1-5, with TRBD1 as a possible D gene (5 bases). Germline V gene lookup returns CDR1 LNHDA and CDR2 SQIVND (reference sequence). Trimming shortened V by 10 bases and J by 3 bases, and 13 bases separated the two germline ends. The CDR3 runs to 13 residues. CDR3: CATTGPNNQPQHF. Here the CDR3 DNA reads TGTGCCACCACAGGACCGAACAATCAGCCCCAGCATTTT.

V usage is TRBV5-1 and J usage is TRBJ1-2; D not resolved. The germline V gene encodes CDR1 SGHRS and CDR2 YFSETQ. Trimming left V 4 bases short and J 4 bases short, with 8 bases between. There are 12 residues in the CDR3. The CDR3 is CASSPEAYGYTF. The CDR3 DNA follows: TGCGCCAGCAGCCCTGAAGCCTATGGCTACACCTTC.

The V call is TRBV7-3, the J call TRBJ2-1; TRBD1 matches at 7 bases. The CDR3 contains 13 residues. Per germline, CDR1 SGHTA and CDR2 FQGTGA. V lost 3 bases, J lost 6 bases, and 2 bases stayed unmatched. The CDR3 loop is CASSFRQGNEQFF. CDR3 nucleotide sequence: TGTGCCAGCAGCTTCAGACAGGGCAATGAGCAGTTCTTC.

The chain combines TRBV20-1 with TRBJ1-5; the D gene is possibly TRBD1 (6 bases). The CDR3 length is 13 residues. V lost 3 bases, J lost 5 bases, and 11 bases lay in between. From germline, CDR1 is DFQATT and CDR2 SNEGSKA (reference sequence). The CDR3 nucleotides read TGCAGTGCTAGTATACAGGGTGATCAGCCCCAGCATTTT. Encoded protein: CSASIQGDQPQHF.

This clone is medium-sized (0.01 to 0.1%) by share. The rearrangement links TRBV6-5 to TRBJ1-5, with TRBD1 matching 7 bases. Germline CDR1 is MNHEY and CDR2 is SVGAGI. The CDR3 is 15 amino acids. V shed 6 bases, J shed 0 bases, and the junction held 5 bases outside the gene matches. The CDR3 DNA reads as TGTGCCAGCAGCCCAGGGGGGATTAGCAATCAGCCCCAGCATTTT. Translation: CASSPGGISNQPQHF.

The CDR3 DNA is TGTGCCAGCAGTCCGAGGACAGGGGGTAATTCACCCCTCCACTTT. This encodes CASSPRTGGNSPLHF. V and J are TRBV6-5 and TRBJ1-6, with 10 bases that match TRBD1. This CDR3 region has 15 residues. Germline V gene data show CDR1 as MNHEY and CDR2 as SVGAGI. V lost 5 bases to trimming and J lost 6 bases; unmatched junction nucleotides: 4.

The chain employs TRBV6-5 and TRBJ2-2; D might be TRBD1 (5 bases). V was cut by 5 bases and J by 7 bases, with 8 bases left in between. The CDR3 runs 12 residues. Per germline, CDR1 MNHEY and CDR2 SVGAGI. In nucleotides, the CDR3 is TGTGCCAGCAGTACCCAGGGCGGGGAGCTGTTTTTT. As protein: CASSTQGGELFF.

This rearrangement joins TRBV2 to TRBJ2-1; 8 nucleotides align to TRBD2. The germline V gene has CDR1 SNHLY and CDR2 FYNNEI. Unmatched junction bases numbered 4, after V lost 4 bases and J lost 2 bases. This CDR3 has 15 amino acids. The CDR3 spells CASSVERGPYNEQFF. The CDR3 nucleotides read TGTGCCAGCAGTGTGGAGCGGGGGCCCTACAATGAGCAGTTCTTC.

CDR3 nucleotides: TGTGCCAGCGTAGCCCTACAGGGGTTCGGCTACACCTTC. The encoded protein is CASVALQGFGYTF. The rearrangement joins TRBV6-5 to TRBJ1-2, with 7 nucleotides matching TRBD1. The germline V gene encodes CDR1 MNHEY and CDR2 SVGAGI. Unmatched junction bases numbered 11, after V lost 8 bases and J lost 8 bases. The CDR3 covers 13 residues.

The chain couples TRBV28 to TRBJ2-5; TRBD2 agrees at 14 bases. Germline V gene sequence: CDR1 MDHEN, CDR2 SYDVKM. Germline trimming cut 3 bases from V and 2 bases from J; bases unmatched to any gene: 14. There are 20 residues in the CDR3. This CDR3 is CASSFVNTGLAGVDQETQYF. The CDR3 DNA reads as TGTGCCAGCAGTTTTGTAAATACGGGACTAGCGGGGGTCGATCAAGAGACCCAGTACTTC.

The chain couples TRBV7-2 to TRBJ2-7, with D uncertain. V was clipped by 3 bases and J by 5 bases, with 5 bases between them. Germline lookup yields CDR1 SGHTA and CDR2 FQGNSA. The CDR3 has 11 amino acids. This CDR3 reads CASSLLDEQYF. The DNA of the CDR3 is TGTGCCAGCAGCTTGCTAGACGAGCAGTACTTC.

This clone was seen just once. V and J are TRBV7-2 and TRBJ2-7; TRBD1 aligns across 8 bases. Losses at the gene ends were 5 bases for V and 3 bases for J; bases not matched to a gene: 12. The germline gives CDR1 SGHTA, CDR2 FQGNSA. There are 16 residues in the CDR3. In DNA, the CDR3 is TGTGCCAGCAGCCCCTTCCTTGGGACAGGAGGCTACGAGCAGTACTTC. This codes for CASSPFLGTGGYEQYF.

In regard to this clone: This sample includes further DNA sequences coding for the same CDR3. The chain carries TRBV18 and TRBJ2-3; 8 nucleotides agree with TRBD1. Germline lookup yields CDR1 KGHSH and CDR2 LQKENI. The junction had 2 bases not matched to a gene; V was cut back by 2 bases and J by 1 base. The CDR3 has 15 residues. This CDR3 is CASSPGGQGTDTQYF. CDR3 nucleotide sequence: TGTGCCAGCTCACCAGGGGGACAGGGCACAGATACGCAGTATTTT.

This chain links TRBV7-6 with TRBJ2-7; 7 nucleotides line up with TRBD1. The V and J ends lost 1 base and 1 base, in that order; junction bases with no gene match: 7. CDR3 length equals 16 residues. In germline, CDR1 is SGHVS, CDR2 FNYEAQ. CDR3 sequence: CASSLGGRQGSYEQYF. The CDR3 nucleotides read TGTGCCAGCAGCTTAGGAGGGCGACAGGGATCCTACGAGCAGTACTTC.

The CDR3 DNA reads TGTGCCAGCAGTTACGACAGGGGTAATCAGCCCCAGCATTTT. It specifies CASSYDRGNQPQHF. This sequence joins TRBV6-5 and TRBJ1-5, with 8 bases that match TRBD1. Trimming at V came to 2 bases and at J to 4 bases, leaving 1 base not matched to a gene. Germline V gene lookup returns CDR1 MNHEY and CDR2 SVGAGI. CDR3 size: 14 residues.

This rearrangement joins TRBV30 to TRBJ2-7; D is perhaps TRBD1 (5 bases). This CDR3 is 14 amino acids long. Germline CDR1 is GTSNPN and CDR2 is SVGIG (reference sequence). V shed 4 bases and J shed 2 bases, with 15 bases lying between them. CDR3 in amino acids: CAWTRASPTYEQYF. For the CDR3, the DNA is TGTGCCTGGACCAGGGCCAGCCCAACCTACGAGCAGTACTTC.

The rearrangement joins TRBV5-6 to TRBJ1-6; no reliable D call. Germline V gives CDR1 SGHDT, CDR2 YYEEEE. The V and J ends lost 1 base and 10 bases respectively, with 15 bases between them. The CDR3 covers 15 residues. Here the CDR3 reads CASSLSGRERSPLHF. CDR3 DNA sequence: TGTGCCAGCAGCTTGAGTGGGAGGGAGAGATCACCCCTCCACTTT. Looking up the rest from reference TRBV5-6 and TRBJ1-6 gives the full variable domain: DAGVTQSPTHLIKTRGQQVTLRCSPKSGHDTVSWYQQALGQGPQFIFQYYEEEERQRGNFPDRFSGHQFPNYSSELNVNALLLGDSALYLCASSLSGRERSPLHFGNGTRLTVT.

The chain links TRBV6-4 to TRBJ2-7, with D maybe TRBD2 (5 bases). The CDR3 loop spans 12 amino acids. V was pared by 10 bases and J by 1 base, with 11 bases between. From germline, CDR1 is MRHNA and CDR2 SNTAGT. CDR3 in amino acids: CATLSGSYEQYF. DNA of the CDR3: TGTGCCACCTTATCGGGGTCCTACGAGCAGTACTTC.

Only a few counts were recorded for this clone. This rearrangement joins TRBV9 to TRBJ1-1; maybe TRBD1 (6 bases). Trimming pared 4 bases from V and 1 base from J, leaving 17 bases between. The CDR3 covers 16 residues. Germline CDR1 SGDLS, CDR2 YYNGEE. The CDR3 region has the DNA TGTGCCAGCAGCTCCCCGCGGGGGCAGCGGAACACTGAAGCTTTCTTT. Residues: CASSSPRGQRNTEAFF.

This rearrangement joins TRBV12-3 or TRBV12-4 to TRBJ1-3; D is uncertain. There are 13 residues in the CDR3. Trimming pared 9 bases from V and 0 bases from J, leaving 9 bases between. CDR3 sequence (DNA): TGTGCCAGTCGCGAAAGCTCTGGAAACACCATATATTTT. Amino acids: CASRESSGNTIYF.

The J gene is TRBJ2-1, the V gene TRBV5-6; 8 bases agree with TRBD2. The length of the CDR3 is 12 residues. Losses at the gene ends were 4 bases for V and 14 bases for J; bases not matched to a gene: 8. The germline V gene encodes CDR1 SGHDT and CDR2 YYEEEE. In DNA, the CDR3 is TGTGCCAGCAGCCCCGGGGGGGCGAGTGAGTTCTTC. This codes for CASSPGGASEFF.

The V call is TRBV7-2, the J call TRBJ2-1; TRBD1 matches 7 bases. With V trimmed by 1 base and J by 0 bases, 3 bases remained unmatched. This CDR3 contains 16 residues. Looked up from germline, CDR1 is SGHTA and CDR2 is FQGNSA. CDR3 DNA: TGTGCCAGCAGCTTAGAGTCAGGGGGCTCCTACAATGAGCAGTTCTTC. Protein sequence: CASSLESGGSYNEQFF.

The chain recombines TRBV15 with TRBJ2-2; D is possibly TRBD2 (7 bases). V was shortened by 8 bases and J by 6 bases, with 10 bases between the two germline ends. Germline CDR1 reads LNHNV; CDR2 reads YYDKDF (reference sequence). The length of the CDR3 is 12 residues. Written as DNA, the CDR3 is TGTGCCACCGGGGGGGGCCCCGGGGAGCTGTTTTTT. Encoded protein: CATGGGPGELFF. Drawing the rest from reference TRBV15 and TRBJ2-2, the complete variable domain is DAMVIQNPRYQVTQFGKPVTLSCSQTLNHNVMYWYQQKSSQAPKLLFHYYDKDFNNEADTPDNFQSRRPNTSFCFLDIRSPGLGDTAMYLCATGGGPGELFFGEGSRLTVL.

As concerns this clone: At the DNA level, this CDR3 is encoded by other sequences in the same sample as well. This sequence joins TRBV5-8 and TRBJ2-7; possible D gene TRBD2, 6 bases. The germline V and J ends were trimmed by 0 bases and 4 bases, with 8 bases remaining between them. This CDR3 comprises 13 residues. Germline assignment: CDR1 SGHTS and CDR2 YDEGEE. DNA of the CDR3: TGTGCCAGCAGCTTGGACGGGAGTTACGAGCAGTACTTC. Amino acids: CASSLDGSYEQYF. The full variable domain, with the rest looked up from reference TRBV5-8 and TRBJ2-7, is EAGVTQSPTHLIKTRGQQATLRCSPISGHTSVYWYQQALGLGLQFLLWYDEGEERNRGNFPPRFSGRQFPNYSSELNVNALELEDSALYLCASSLDGSYEQYFGPGTRLTVT.

The V call is TRBV10-3, the J call TRBJ1-5; 11 nucleotides agree with TRBD1. CDR1 ENHRY and CDR2 SYGVKD come from the germline V gene. The CDR3 contains 13 residues. With V trimmed by 10 bases and J by 8 bases, 7 bases remained unmatched. Here the CDR3 reads CATHGTGGKPQHF. The CDR3 DNA reads TGTGCCACTCACGGGACAGGGGGTAAGCCCCAGCATTTT.

Turning to this clone: One junction end disagrees with the germline gene, perhaps due to a read error. V is TRBV6-2 or TRBV6-3 and J is TRBJ1-1; unclear D gene. Germline CDR1 reads MNHEY; CDR2 reads SVGEGT. The CDR3 sequence is 15 residues long. In DNA, the CDR3 is TGTGCCAGCAGTCACTCCTCGACGGAGATCCCCGAAGCTTTCTTT. Translation: CASSHSSTEIPEAFF.